The 19 T cell receptor beta chains below were found in one sample sequenced in a study of blood T cell repertoires in COVID-19. The method was immunoSEQ multiplex PCR; TCRdb's version includes in-frame clones alone and lacks a portion of them. The table lists 200,000 to 250,000 clones, about 85% of them singletons. The source material was peripheral blood. The receptors shown here come from a woman under 30 who had recovered from COVID-19.

This chain connects TRBV28 to TRBJ2-1, with TRBD1 matching over 12 bases. Germline V gene sequence: CDR1 MDHEN, CDR2 SYDVKM. The CDR3 has 15 amino acids. V was clipped by 4 bases and J by 7 bases; unmatched bases: 5. The CDR3 here is CASSWGQGAGNEQFF. The CDR3 nucleotides are TGTGCCAGCAGTTGGGGACAGGGGGCAGGTAATGAGCAGTTCTTC. Supplemented by reference TRBV28 and TRBJ2-1, the full variable domain reads DVKVTQSSRYLVKRTGEKVFLECVQDMDHENMFWYRQDPGLGLRLIYFSYDVKMKEKGDIPEGYSVSREKKERFSLILESASTNQTSMYLCASSWGQGAGNEQFFGPGTRLTVL.

The table lists this clone with a count of one. The rearrangement joins TRBV7-9 to TRBJ2-7, with a possible D match to TRBD1 (5 bases). V was pared by 5 bases and J by 5 bases, with 22 bases between. This CDR3 comprises 16 residues. Germline CDR1 SEHNR, CDR2 FQNEAQ (reference sequence). Written as DNA, the CDR3 is TGTGCCAGCAGCACCATAGGGGCAAGTTGGACGGACGAGCAGTACTTC. Its protein product is CASSTIGASWTDEQYF. Variable domain in full (rest from reference TRBV7-9 and TRBJ2-7): DTGVSQNPRHKITKRGQNVTFRCDPISEHNRLYWYRQTLGQGPEFLTYFQNEAQLEKSRLLSDRFSAERPKGSFSTLEIQRTEQGDSAMYLCASSTIGASWTDEQYFGPGTRLTVT.

The genes are TRBV6-5 and TRBJ2-7; 9 nucleotides match TRBD2. Trimming removed 3 bases from V and 2 bases from J; junction bases left unmatched: 5. This CDR3 contains 15 residues. Germline V gives CDR1 MNHEY, CDR2 SVGAGI. DNA for the CDR3: TGTGCCAGCAGTTATAGCGGGAGCGGAACCTACGAGCAGTACTTC. Protein: CASSYSGSGTYEQYF.

The V and J genes are TRBV5-6 and TRBJ2-3; 14 nucleotides align to TRBD2. The germline gives CDR1 SGHDT, CDR2 YYEEEE. The CDR3 runs to 18 residues. V lost 1 base, J lost 6 bases, and 10 bases stayed unmatched. The CDR3 DNA sequence: TGTGCCAGCAGCTTGCGTTGGACTAGCGGGAGGTGGCGGGATACGCAGTATTTT. Protein sequence: CASSLRWTSGRWRDTQYF.

This chain uses TRBV7-9 with TRBJ2-3, with 8 bases fitting TRBD2. The CDR3 is 15 amino acids. Unmatched junction bases numbered 4, after V lost 5 bases and J lost 0 bases. CDR1 is SEHNR, CDR2 FQNEAQ, per germline (reference sequence). Written as DNA, the CDR3 is TGTGCCAGCAGCGAACTAGCGGCTAGCACAGATACGCAGTATTTT. Translating gives CASSELAASTDTQYF.

The J gene is TRBJ1-1, the V gene TRBV11-2; 7 bases align to TRBD1. Trimming at V came to 9 bases and at J to 5 bases, leaving 12 bases not matched to a gene. The CDR3 is made up of 14 amino acids. Germline-derived CDR1 and CDR2 are SGHAT and FQNNGV. For the CDR3, the DNA is TGTGCCAGTTCGATCGCAGGGGGTCGGACTGAAGCTTTCTTT. The encoded protein is CASSIAGGRTEAFF.

This clone came up many times. This chain connects TRBV2 to TRBJ1-5; no reliable D call. CDR1 is SNHLY, CDR2 FYNNEI, per germline. The CDR3 covers 11 residues. V lost 6 bases and J 5 bases, leaving 5 bases between the germline ends. CDR3 residues: CASRRDQPQHF. For the CDR3, the DNA is TGTGCCAGCAGGAGAGATCAGCCCCAGCATTTT.

The chain links TRBV30 to TRBJ1-1; D is uncertain. The CDR3 sequence is 13 residues long. V lost 0 bases to trimming and J lost 3 bases, with 8 bases between them. Germline V gene data show CDR1 as GTSNPN and CDR2 as SVGIG (reference sequence). The CDR3 loop reads CAWSVSRYTEAFF. CDR3 DNA sequence: TGTGCCTGGAGTGTGTCGCGGTACACTGAAGCTTTCTTT.

This clone has a single count. The chain uses TRBV29-1 and TRBJ1-1; possibly TRBD1 for D (6 bases). Trimming left V 4 bases short and J 3 bases short, with 24 bases between. The CDR3 runs to 17 residues. Germline V gene lookup returns CDR1 SQVTM and CDR2 ANQGSEA. CDR3 in amino acids: CSVVYRAWGPQDTEAFF. The CDR3 DNA is TGCAGCGTTGTTTATCGGGCGTGGGGGCCTCAGGACACTGAAGCTTTCTTT.

The chain carries TRBV3-1 (or the pseudogene TRBV3-2) and TRBJ2-1; D is uncertain. The CDR3 length is 17 residues. Germline CDR1 is LGHDT and CDR2 is YNNKEL (reference sequence). V lost 0 bases to trimming and J lost 2 bases, with 14 bases between them. The CDR3 region is CASSQDWSKTAYNEQFF. CDR3 DNA sequence: TGTGCCAGCAGCCAAGATTGGTCGAAAACAGCCTACAATGAGCAGTTCTTC.

This sequence joins TRBV21-1 and TRBJ2-7; TRBD1 reflects the table's D call only, with no check against the DNA. TRBV21-1 is shown as a pseudogene. There are 19 residues in the CDR3. The CDR3 DNA follows: TGTGCCAGCAGCAAAGCGCATGTGACAGGGAAGAACTATTCCTACGAGCAGTACTTC. This translates into CASSKAHVTGKNYSYEQYF.

This chain links TRBV2 with TRBJ2-4; TRBD1 agrees at 7 bases. This CDR3 has 16 residues. The ends lost 5 bases at V and 7 bases at J; junction bases unmatched: 14. Germline V gives CDR1 SNHLY, CDR2 FYNNEI. DNA for the CDR3: TGTGCCAGCAGTCTCAGCCCCATCGACAGGGAGAACATTCAGTACTTC. It translates to CASSLSPIDRENIQYF.

The CDR3 loop is CASSPGHGGSRAEQFF. The CDR3 DNA is TGCGCCAGCAGCCCGGGGCACGGCGGGAGCAGGGCTGAGCAGTTCTTC. The genes are TRBV4-3 and TRBJ2-1; 7 bases match TRBD2. CDR1 and CDR2 from the germline V gene are LGHNA and YSLEER. With V trimmed by 4 bases and J by 9 bases, 15 bases remained unmatched. The CDR3 loop spans 16 amino acids.

V usage is TRBV18 and J usage is TRBJ1-1; possibly TRBD1 for D (6 bases). The CDR3 is 14 amino acids. V lost 8 bases, J lost 1 base, and 14 bases lay in between. CDR1 and CDR2 from the germline V gene are KGHSH and LQKENI. The CDR3 DNA follows: TGTGCCAGCCCAAAGGGGGGGTCGAACACTGAAGCTTTCTTT. Its protein product is CASPKGGSNTEAFF.

This clone has a single count. The gene calls are TRBV19 and TRBJ2-7, with a tentative D call TRBD2 (5 bases). This CDR3 region has 14 residues. Between the trimmed V and J ends, which lost 1 base and 3 bases, there was a span of 10 bases. Germline-derived CDR1 and CDR2 are LNHDA and SQIVND (reference sequence). The chain's CDR3 is CASSIAPAGYEQYF. DNA for the CDR3: TGTGCCAGTAGTATAGCCCCCGCGGGCTACGAGCAGTACTTC.

CDR3 DNA sequence: TGTGCCAGCAGCCAGCAGTATGTGACTTTCTTT. Encoded protein: CASSQQYVTFF. V and J are TRBV3-1 (or the pseudogene TRBV3-2) and TRBJ1-1, with D hard to call. This CDR3 comprises 11 residues. The V end lost 3 bases, the J end lost 12 bases, and 11 bases lay between the germline ends. Germline V gene data show CDR1 as LGHDT and CDR2 as YNNKEL (reference sequence).

This clone has a handful of counts. A much larger clonotype is one base distant, so this may be a read error. This chain uses TRBV6-2 or TRBV6-3 with TRBJ2-1; the D gene is possibly TRBD1 (6 bases). The CDR3 totals 13 residues. Trimming removed 2 bases from V and 5 bases from J, with 7 bases in between. CDR1 and CDR2 (germline): MNHEY, SVGEGT. The CDR3 bases are TGTGCCAGCAGTTACCGGGACAACAATGAGCAGTTCTTC. Residues: CASSYRDNNEQFF.

This clone was seen a few times. J is TRBJ2-1 and V is TRBV5-1; 9 bases are shared with TRBD2. Germline CDR1 is SGHRS and CDR2 is YFSETQ. The V and J ends lost 0 bases and 3 bases, in that order; junction bases with no gene match: 7. The CDR3 spans 17 residues. The CDR3 sequence: CASSLEMTSGLYNEQFF. The CDR3 DNA is TGCGCCAGCAGCTTGGAGATGACTAGCGGACTCTACAATGAGCAGTTCTTC.

This chain connects TRBV5-4 to TRBJ2-2; 8 nucleotides line up with TRBD2. J was trimmed by 1 base and V by 3 bases; bases with no gene match: 5. CDR3 size: 16 residues. The V gene's germline CDR1 is SGHNT and CDR2 YYREEE (reference sequence). For the CDR3, the DNA is TGTGCCAGCAGCTATAGCAGCGGGAGGAACACCGGGGAGCTGTTTTTT. Translating gives CASSYSSGRNTGELFF.